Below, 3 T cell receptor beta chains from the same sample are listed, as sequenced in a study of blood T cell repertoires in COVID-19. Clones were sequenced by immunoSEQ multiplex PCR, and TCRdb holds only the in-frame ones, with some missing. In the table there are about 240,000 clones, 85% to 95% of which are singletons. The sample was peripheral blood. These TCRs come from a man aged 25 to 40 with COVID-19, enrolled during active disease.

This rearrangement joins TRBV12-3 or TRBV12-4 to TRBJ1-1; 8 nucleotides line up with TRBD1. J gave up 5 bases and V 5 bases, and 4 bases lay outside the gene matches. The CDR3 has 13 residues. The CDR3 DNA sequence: TGTGCCAGCAGTCCAGGGGGCGAAACTGAAGCTTTCTTT. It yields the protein CASSPGGETEAFF.

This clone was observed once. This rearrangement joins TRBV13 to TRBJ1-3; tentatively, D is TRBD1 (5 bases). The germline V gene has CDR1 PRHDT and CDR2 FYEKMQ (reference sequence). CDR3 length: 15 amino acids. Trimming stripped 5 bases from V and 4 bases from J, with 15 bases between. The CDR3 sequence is CASSTHDRRGNTIYF. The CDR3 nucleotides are TGTGCCAGCAGCACCCACGACAGAAGAGGAAACACCATATATTTT.

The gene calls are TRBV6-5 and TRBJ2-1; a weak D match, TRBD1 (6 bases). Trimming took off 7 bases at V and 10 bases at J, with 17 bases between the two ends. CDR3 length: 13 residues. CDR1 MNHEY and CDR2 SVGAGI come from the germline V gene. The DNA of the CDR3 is TGTGCCAGCACCCAGGGGATGGGAGCAGAGCAGTTCTTC. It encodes CASTQGMGAEQFF.